Below are 25 T cell receptor beta chains sequenced from a single sample in a study of T cells in Graves' hyperthyroidism and ophthalmopathy. RNA transcripts provided the source from which TCR beta CDR3 regions were amplified. In the first-round RT-PCR of the TCR CDR3, the HTBI primer set was used. Via MiXCR, TCRdb re-called the multiplex PCR reads, giving one row per CDR3 protein. The sample contains a few hundred thousand distinct CDR3 sequences, about 45% of which appear only once. Sequenced: peripheral blood or thyroid tissue (not recorded which). The receptors were gathered from an adult woman with Graves' disease, either hyperthyroidism or ophthalmopathy (not recorded which).

The V call is TRBV7-9, the J call TRBJ2-7; D is perhaps TRBD1 (6 bases). The germline V and J ends were trimmed by 0 bases and 0 bases, with 12 bases remaining between them. CDR1 is SEHNR, CDR2 FQNEAQ, per germline (reference sequence). The CDR3 runs 16 residues. CDR3 protein: CASSLARTVGSYEQYF. In DNA, the CDR3 is TGTGCCAGCAGCTTAGCGAGGACAGTTGGCTCCTACGAGCAGTACTTC.

Here the CDR3 DNA reads TGTGCCAGCAGCTTCTGGACAGGGCGTAATTCACCCCTCCACTTT. Encoded protein: CASSFWTGRNSPLHF. The gene calls are TRBV7-9 and TRBJ1-6, with TRBD1 matching over 8 bases. In germline, CDR1 is SEHNR, CDR2 FQNEAQ (reference sequence). V trimming: 3 bases; J trimming: 6 bases; junction bases outside the gene matches: 4. The CDR3 has 15 amino acids. The complete variable domain, with remaining parts taken from reference TRBV7-9 and TRBJ1-6, reads DTGVSQNPRHKITKRGQNVTFRCDPISEHNRLYWYRQTLGQGPEFLTYFQNEAQLEKSRLLSDRFSAERPKGSFSTLEIQRTEQGDSAMYLCASSFWTGRNSPLHFGNGTRLTVT.

V and J are TRBV20-1 and TRBJ2-7; TRBD2 aligns across 12 bases. This CDR3 comprises 17 residues. V dropped 1 base and J dropped 4; count of bases not matched to a gene: 11. Germline CDR1 and CDR2: DFQATT and SNEGSKA (reference sequence). The CDR3 region is CSARGPGTSGSAYEQYF. The CDR3 nucleotides read TGCAGTGCTAGAGGTCCCGGGACTAGCGGGTCGGCGTACGAGCAGTACTTC.

This clonotype was counted only a few times. J is TRBJ2-2 and V is TRBV19, with D perhaps TRBD2 (6 bases). Per germline, CDR1 LNHDA and CDR2 SQIVND (reference sequence). The length of the CDR3 is 18 residues. Trimming pared 6 bases from V and 6 bases from J, leaving 26 bases between. For the CDR3, the DNA is TGTGCCAGTAGCCAACGCCCGGGAACGCGACTAGGCCCCGGGGAGCTGTTTTTT. It is translated as CASSQRPGTRLGPGELFF. The entire variable domain, with the rest obtained from reference TRBV19 and TRBJ2-2, is as follows: DGGITQSPKYLFRKEGQNVTLSCEQNLNHDAMYWYRQDPGQGLRLIYYSQIVNDFQKGDIAEGYSVSREKKESFPLTVTSAQKNPTAFYLCASSQRPGTRLGPGELFFGEGSRLTVL.

This clonotype was seen repeatedly, ten times or more. Relative to the germline gene, one junction end is altered; a read error may explain this. The chain combines TRBV7-7 with TRBJ1-2, with 7 positions matching TRBD1. Germline lookup yields CDR1 SSHAT and CDR2 FNYEAQ (reference sequence). This CDR3 comprises 15 residues. The CDR3 spells CASSLADRSWDGYTF. CDR3 nucleotide sequence: TGTGCTAGCAGCTTAGCGGACAGGAGCTGGGATGGCTACACCTTC.

The V call is TRBV10-3, the J call TRBJ1-1; D is possibly TRBD1 (5 bases). Trimming cost V 6 bases and J 3 bases, with 17 bases left between them. The CDR3 totals 15 residues. Germline CDR1 ENHRY, CDR2 SYGVKD. The CDR3 DNA sequence: TGTGCCATCAGCGGTGGGGCCAAAGGAGACACTGAAGCTTTCTTT. Amino acids: CAISGGAKGDTEAFF.

This clonotype was seen many times. This sequence joins TRBV20-1 and TRBJ1-6; D is possibly TRBD1 (5 bases). This CDR3 comprises 17 residues. V shed 5 bases and J shed 0 bases, with 17 bases lying between them. Germline V gives CDR1 DFQATT, CDR2 SNEGSKA (reference sequence). Written as DNA, the CDR3 is TGCAGTGCTCTCATCAGTCGACAGAGCTCCTATAATTCACCCCTCCACTTT. Protein product: CSALISRQSSYNSPLHF.

The V gene is TRBV5-5, the J gene TRBJ1-2; no clear D gene. The germline V and J ends were trimmed by 1 base and 0 bases, with 10 bases remaining between them. Germline assignment: CDR1 SGHKS and CDR2 YYEKEE (reference sequence). This CDR3 region has 15 residues. For the CDR3, the DNA is TGTGCCAGCAGCTTGTCGGGCAAATCTAACTATGGCTACACCTTC. Amino acid sequence: CASSLSGKSNYGYTF. The full variable domain, its missing parts supplied by reference TRBV5-5 and TRBJ1-2, is DAGVTQSPTHLIKTRGQQVTLRCSPISGHKSVSWYQQVLGQGPQFIFQYYEKEERGRGNFPDRFSARQFPNYSSELNVNALLLGDSALYLCASSLSGKSNYGYTFGSGTRLTVV.

This clonotype was counted ten times or more. The chain uses TRBV9 and TRBJ1-3; unclear D gene. Trimming cost V 1 base and J 0 bases, with 5 bases left between them. The length of the CDR3 is 14 residues. Per the germline V gene, CDR1 is SGDLS and CDR2 is YYNGEE. The CDR3 region has the DNA TGTGCCAGCAGCGTACAGGCCTCTGGAAACACCATATATTTT. Its translation: CASSVQASGNTIYF.

This clonotype was detected ten times or more. The gene calls are TRBV5-1 and TRBJ1-1, with 7 bases fitting TRBD1. V dropped 4 bases and J dropped 5; count of bases not matched to a gene: 8. Per the germline V gene, CDR1 is SGHRS and CDR2 is YFSETQ. The CDR3 covers 14 residues. The CDR3 DNA sequence: TGCGCCAGCAGCCCCGGGACAGTTGGTACTGAAGCTTTCTTT. This sequence encodes CASSPGTVGTEAFF.

This clonotype occurred many times. The V call is TRBV7-8, the J call TRBJ2-7; D ambiguous. This CDR3 region has 14 residues. Germline CDR1 and CDR2: SGHVS and FQNEAQ. V was clipped by 6 bases and J by 0 bases, with 12 bases between them. CDR3 protein: CASSQAQNSYEQYF. The DNA of the CDR3 is TGTGCCAGCAGTCAAGCCCAAAACTCCTACGAGCAGTACTTC.

This clonotype showed up many times. The chain employs TRBV20-1 and TRBJ2-5, with 11 bases identical to TRBD1. The CDR3 has 14 residues. V shed 3 bases and J 9 bases; nucleotides not matched to a gene: 9. Germline V gene data show CDR1 as DFQATT and CDR2 as SNEGSKA (reference sequence). The CDR3 DNA reads as TGCAGTGCTAGGGGACAGGGGGGTGTTTCGGCCCAGTACTTC. Protein: CSARGQGGVSAQYF.

There are a few counts of this clonotype. The V and J genes are TRBV7-6 and TRBJ1-1, with 8 positions matching TRBD1. The CDR3 covers 14 residues. Germline CDR1 is SGHVS and CDR2 is FNYEAQ. V lost 5 bases to trimming and J lost 4 bases; unmatched junction nucleotides: 6. CDR3 nucleotide sequence: TGTGCCAGCAGCCCAGGGGGCAGGACCACTGAAGCTTTCTTT. Translated: CASSPGGRTTEAFF.

This clonotype was detected once. This sequence joins TRBV7-9 and TRBJ1-4, with D unclear. Deletions cut 5 bases from V and 7 bases from J, with 14 bases between. The CDR3 consists of 14 residues. The V gene's germline CDR1 is SEHNR and CDR2 FQNEAQ (reference sequence). The CDR3 protein is CASSPPSGSEKLFF. The DNA of the CDR3 is TGTGCCAGCAGCCCCCCTTCGGGTTCTGAAAAACTGTTTTTT. Full variable domain (missing parts from reference TRBV7-9 and TRBJ1-4): DTGVSQNPRHKITKRGQNVTFRCDPISEHNRLYWYRQTLGQGPEFLTYFQNEAQLEKSRLLSDRFSAERPKGSFSTLEIQRTEQGDSAMYLCASSPPSGSEKLFFGSGTQLSVL.

This chain joins TRBV7-2 and TRBJ2-7, with a weak D call TRBD1 (5 bases). The CDR3 spans 15 residues. The germline gives CDR1 SGHTA, CDR2 FQGNSA. V gave up 5 bases and J gave up 0 bases, with 14 bases separating them. CDR3 nucleotides: TGTGCCAGCAGCCATAAAGACAGCTACTCCTACGAGCAGTACTTC. Protein product: CASSHKDSYSYEQYF. The full variable domain, with the rest looked up from reference TRBV7-2 and TRBJ2-7, is GAGVSQSPSNKVTEKGKDVELRCDPISGHTALYWYRQSLGQGLEFLIYFQGNSAPDKSGLPSDRFSAERTGGSVSTLTIQRTQQEDSAVYLCASSHKDSYSYEQYFGPGTRLTVT.

This clonotype was seen repeatedly, ten times or more. The chain joins TRBV20-1 to TRBJ2-5, with 9 bases aligning to TRBD1. The V gene end was trimmed by 3 bases and the J gene end by 5 bases; junction bases not matched to a gene: 13. Germline V gene lookup returns CDR1 DFQATT and CDR2 SNEGSKA (reference sequence). CDR3 length: 16 residues. DNA for the CDR3: TGCAGTGCTAGCCCCGCGGGGGACAGGGTTTGGGAGACCCAGTACTTC. Translating it yields CSASPAGDRVWETQYF.

In its sample, this clonotype was seen many times. The chain recombines TRBV28 with TRBJ1-1; the D gene is possibly TRBD1 (5 bases). V was clipped by 7 bases and J by 5 bases, with 11 bases between them. CDR3 size: 12 residues. Germline CDR1 reads MDHEN; CDR2 reads SYDVKM. CDR3: CASKTPGTEAFF. CDR3 DNA: TGTGCCAGCAAGACTCCAGGGACTGAAGCTTTCTTT.

CDR3 DNA sequence: TGTGCCAGCAGTGAACGGGGGGATCAGGCTACCGGGGAGCTGTTTTTT. Encoded protein: CASSERGDQATGELFF. The rearrangement joins TRBV25-1 to TRBJ2-2; 7 positions agree with TRBD2. V was clipped by 2 bases and J by 5 bases; unmatched bases: 8. The CDR3 loop spans 16 amino acids. In germline, CDR1 is MGHDK, CDR2 SYGVNS.

This chain links TRBV28 with TRBJ1-1, with D perhaps TRBD1 (6 bases). From germline, CDR1 is MDHEN and CDR2 SYDVKM. This CDR3 comprises 14 residues. V lost 7 bases and J 4 bases, leaving 16 bases between the germline ends. DNA of the CDR3: TGTGCCAGCAACTCGGGGGCCAGGGTCACTGAAGCTTTCTTT. Its protein product is CASNSGARVTEAFF. The complete variable domain, with remaining parts taken from reference TRBV28 and TRBJ1-1, reads DVKVTQSSRYLVKRTGEKVFLECVQDMDHENMFWYRQDPGLGLRLIYFSYDVKMKEKGDIPEGYSVSREKKERFSLILESASTNQTSMYLCASNSGARVTEAFFGQGTRLTVV.

The J gene is TRBJ2-7, the V gene TRBV5-1; the match to TRBD1 covers 8 bases. Germline V gene sequence: CDR1 SGHRS, CDR2 YFSETQ. The CDR3 spans 14 residues. V gave up 4 bases and J gave up 5 bases; unmatched junction bases: 8. CDR3 in DNA: TGCGCCAGCAGCGCCGACGAGGACAGGGACGAGCAGTACTTC. Its protein is CASSADEDRDEQYF.

This chain connects TRBV19 to TRBJ1-5, with a tentative D call TRBD1 (6 bases). The CDR3 totals 15 residues. The V and J ends lost 7 bases and 2 bases respectively, with 15 bases between them. Germline CDR1 is LNHDA and CDR2 is SQIVND (reference sequence). The chain's CDR3 is CASTSAGVGNQPQHF. The CDR3 DNA follows: TGTGCCAGTACCAGTGCAGGGGTGGGCAATCAGCCCCAGCATTTT. Based on the CDR3 plus reference TRBV19 and TRBJ1-5, the full variable domain is DGGITQSPKYLFRKEGQNVTLSCEQNLNHDAMYWYRQDPGQGLRLIYYSQIVNDFQKGDIAEGYSVSREKKESFPLTVTSAQKNPTAFYLCASTSAGVGNQPQHFGDGTRLSIL.

In this sample, this clonotype turned up once. The gene calls are TRBV20-1 and TRBJ2-5; the match to TRBD2 covers 13 bases. Trimming cost V 6 bases and J 6 bases; bases outside gene matches: 10. The CDR3 length is 15 residues. Germline V lookup: CDR1 DFQATT, CDR2 SNEGSKA (reference sequence). The CDR3 nucleotides read TGCAGTGCGGGAGGACTAGCGGGAGAACCGAAGACCCAGTACTTC. Protein product: CSAGGLAGEPKTQYF.

The chain joins TRBV20-1 to TRBJ1-2, with 10 bases lining up with TRBD1. Germline trimming cut 5 bases from V and 6 bases from J; bases unmatched to any gene: 12. The CDR3 covers 15 residues. Per the germline V gene, CDR1 is DFQATT and CDR2 is SNEGSKA (reference sequence). The CDR3 DNA is TGCAGTGCTTATACCCGGGACAGGGGTGCTCATGGCTACACCTTC. As protein: CSAYTRDRGAHGYTF.

This clonotype was counted a few times. V and J are TRBV7-9 and TRBJ1-1; D gene uncertain. Per germline, CDR1 SEHNR and CDR2 FQNEAQ (reference sequence). The germline V and J ends were trimmed by 5 bases and 4 bases, with 14 bases remaining between them. This CDR3 spans 14 amino acids. CDR3 loop: CASSPDGVSTEAFF. The CDR3 DNA is TGTGCCAGCAGCCCCGACGGGGTAAGCACTGAAGCTTTCTTT.

This clonotype occurred many times. The chain carries TRBV7-9 and TRBJ1-4; TRBD1 agrees at 8 bases. There are 15 residues in the CDR3. The germline CDR1 and CDR2 sequences are SEHNR and FQNEAQ (reference sequence). The V gene end was trimmed by 3 bases and the J gene end by 4 bases; junction bases not matched to a gene: 4. CDR3 loop: CASSLGTGINEKLFF. The CDR3 coding sequence is TGTGCCAGCAGCTTGGGGACAGGAATTAATGAAAAACTGTTTTTT.